These 25 T cell receptor beta chains originate from one sample sequenced in a study of blood T cells in healthy people across ages. A sample-barcoded 5' primer and a J-beta primer mix were used in a second PCR of roughly 6 to 11 cycles. TCRdb reanalysed the 5' RACE reads using MiXCR and keeps one entry per CDR3 protein. Of more than 700,000 distinct CDR3 sequences in the sample, about half were seen once. The sample consisted of blood. These receptors came from a man aged 80 or over in good health.

This chain connects TRBV28 to TRBJ2-3; D unresolved. The ends were cut back, 8 bases at V and 5 bases at J, with 11 bases in the middle. The length of the CDR3 is 12 residues. Per germline, CDR1 MDHEN and CDR2 SYDVKM. Here the CDR3 reads CASAAFRDTQYF. The CDR3 nucleotides read TGTGCCAGCGCCGCTTTCCGAGATACGCAGTATTTT.

This chain connects TRBV2 to TRBJ2-7, with TRBD2 identical over 10 bases. CDR1 and CDR2 from the germline V gene are SNHLY and FYNNEI. This CDR3 has 15 amino acids. V trimming: 6 bases; J trimming: 5 bases; junction bases outside the gene matches: 10. The CDR3 region has the DNA TGTGCCAGCAGGGTTGGACTAGCGGTCGCGGACGAGCAGTACTTC. Protein sequence: CASRVGLAVADEQYF.

This rearrangement joins TRBV5-1 to TRBJ2-1; D is perhaps TRBD1 or TRBD2 (6 bases each). Germline V gene data show CDR1 as SGHRS and CDR2 as YFSETQ. Trimming pared 4 bases from V and 9 bases from J, leaving 17 bases between. The CDR3 is made up of 14 amino acids. This chain's CDR3 is CASSEGTEGGEQFF. The CDR3 DNA reads as TGCGCCAGCAGCGAAGGGACGGAGGGGGGTGAGCAGTTCTTC.

This clonotype occurred once. The chain has TRBV4-3 and TRBJ2-1; D is uncertain. CDR1 LGHNA and CDR2 YSLEER come from the germline V gene. V was cut by 1 base and J by 9 bases, with 7 bases left in between. This CDR3 contains 12 residues. CDR3 amino acids: CASSQGGLEQFF. CDR3 nucleotide sequence: TGCGCCAGCAGCCAAGGCGGTCTTGAGCAGTTCTTC.

This sequence joins TRBV9 and TRBJ2-3; 10 nucleotides line up with TRBD2. Per the germline V gene, CDR1 is SGDLS and CDR2 is YYNGEE. V shed 1 base, J shed 2 bases, and the junction held 10 bases outside the gene matches. The CDR3 is 18 amino acids. CDR3: CASSVSAGGPGTTDTQYF. CDR3 coding DNA: TGTGCCAGCAGCGTATCAGCGGGAGGGCCTGGTACCACAGATACGCAGTATTTT. The full variable domain, rest sourced from reference TRBV9 and TRBJ2-3, is DSGVTQTPKHLITATGQRVTLRCSPRSGDLSVYWYQQSLDQGLQFLIQYYNGEERAKGNILERFSAQQFPDLHSELNLSSLELGDSALYFCASSVSAGGPGTTDTQYFGPGTRLTVL.

This clonotype was seen repeatedly, ten times or more. The chain links TRBV5-1 to TRBJ2-3; 7 nucleotides align to TRBD1. Losses at the gene ends were 6 bases for V and 2 bases for J; bases not matched to a gene: 6. Germline lookup yields CDR1 SGHRS and CDR2 YFSETQ. CDR3 length: 14 residues. This CDR3 reads CASTTGINTDTQYF. In nucleotides, the CDR3 is TGCGCCAGCACGACAGGGATTAACACAGATACGCAGTATTTT.

This clonotype occurred a few times. The rearrangement links TRBV18 to TRBJ2-7; perhaps TRBD2 as D (6 bases). Germline CDR1 is KGHSH and CDR2 is LQKENI. The germline V and J ends were trimmed by 4 bases and 2 bases, with 15 bases remaining between them. This CDR3 spans 15 amino acids. CDR3 bases: TGTGCCAGCTCACTAACCGGGACTGTAACCTACGAGCAGTACTTC. Encoded protein: CASSLTGTVTYEQYF.

In its sample, this clonotype was seen a few times. The CDR3 loop is CASSLFTSAGGYTF. The DNA for the CDR3 is TGTGCCAGCAGTTTATTCACCTCAGCTGGGGGCTACACCTTC. This chain joins TRBV28 and TRBJ1-2; D not certain. The CDR3 loop spans 14 amino acids. The germline CDR1 and CDR2 sequences are MDHEN and SYDVKM. Trimming cost V 1 base and J 8 bases, with 14 bases left between them.

This clonotype was seen more than once but under ten times. V gene TRBV27 combines with J gene TRBJ2-7, with D unresolved. The CDR3 is 12 amino acids. Trimming stripped 6 bases from V and 4 bases from J, with 10 bases between. The V gene's germline CDR1 is MNHEY and CDR2 SMNVEV (reference sequence). The chain's CDR3 is CASRGNGYEQYF. Here the CDR3 DNA reads TGTGCCAGCAGGGGTAACGGGTACGAGCAGTACTTC.

This sequence joins TRBV12-3 or TRBV12-4 and TRBJ2-4; D tentatively reads TRBD1 or TRBD2 (5 bases each). Trimming took off 6 bases at V and 2 bases at J, with 20 bases between the two ends. This CDR3 spans 17 amino acids. The CDR3 nucleotides are TGTGCCAGCAGGTGGAGTGGTGGGGGTATGACCAAAAACATTCAGTACTTC. Protein product: CASRWSGGGMTKNIQYF.

This clonotype occurred a few times. This sequence joins TRBV2 and TRBJ2-2; TRBD2 agrees at 10 bases. This CDR3 comprises 15 residues. Germline lookup yields CDR1 SNHLY and CDR2 FYNNEI. Losses at the gene ends were 7 bases for V and 4 bases for J; bases not matched to a gene: 6. DNA of the CDR3: TGTGCCAGCACCGCAGCGGGAGGGAGCACCGGGGAGCTGTTTTTT. Residues: CASTAAGGSTGELFF.

This clonotype showed up many times. The chain recombines TRBV7-2 with TRBJ2-2, with TRBD1 identical over 8 bases. J lost 3 bases, V lost 5 bases, and 11 bases had no gene match. The CDR3 runs 17 residues. Germline V lookup: CDR1 SGHTA, CDR2 FQGNSA. The CDR3 spells CASSGGGRQGYTGELFF. The CDR3 DNA reads TGTGCCAGCAGCGGAGGAGGGCGACAGGGGTACACCGGGGAGCTGTTTTTT.

The J gene is TRBJ2-5, the V gene TRBV20-1; 7 bases are a match to TRBD1. The J call may not be correct, given that the DNA end is closer to TRBJ2-7. CDR3 length equals 14 residues. The germline CDR1 and CDR2 sequences are DFQATT and SNEGSKA (reference sequence). CDR3 sequence: CSVTGAPNSYEQYF. The CDR3 DNA reads as TGCAGTGTCACAGGGGCCCCTAACTCCTACGAGCAGTACTTC.

This clonotype was found a few times. The chain couples TRBV4-2 to TRBJ2-5; 7 bases match TRBD2. The CDR3 contains 14 residues. Looked up from germline, CDR1 is LGHNA and CDR2 is YNFKEQ. The junction had 5 bases not matched to a gene; V was cut back by 0 bases and J by 7 bases. The CDR3 coding sequence is TGTGCCAGCAGCCAAGATGCGGGAGTTGGGACCCAGTACTTC. Translation gives CASSQDAGVGTQYF.

The genes are TRBV12-3 or TRBV12-4 and TRBJ2-4; 8 bases fit TRBD2. The CDR3 runs to 20 residues. V was clipped by 5 bases and J by 0 bases; unmatched bases: 18. The CDR3 loop is CASSARTSGEAWGAKNIQYF. Here the CDR3 DNA reads TGTGCCAGCAGTGCCCGAACTAGCGGCGAGGCGTGGGGAGCCAAAAACATTCAGTACTTC.

The V gene is TRBV5-1, the J gene TRBJ2-7; D tentatively reads TRBD1 or TRBD2 (5 bases each). Germline loops: CDR1 SGHRS, CDR2 YFSETQ. V lost 0 bases to trimming and J lost 3 bases, with 22 bases between them. This CDR3 is built from 18 residues. The CDR3 protein is CASSLGGGLRVSFYEQYF. In nucleotides, the CDR3 is TGCGCCAGCAGCTTGGGGGGCGGACTCAGAGTCTCCTTCTACGAGCAGTACTTC.

The genes are TRBV10-3 and TRBJ1-4, with 7 positions matching TRBD1. V dropped 0 bases and J dropped 5; count of bases not matched to a gene: 6. CDR1 and CDR2 from the germline V gene are ENHRY and SYGVKD. CDR3 length: 16 amino acids. The CDR3 loop is CAISESIQGQNEKLFF. The CDR3 nucleotides are TGTGCCATCAGTGAGTCGATCCAGGGACAGAATGAAAAACTGTTTTTT.

There are a few counts of this clonotype. J is TRBJ2-7 and V is TRBV2; D gene ambiguous. CDR1 and CDR2 (germline): SNHLY, FYNNEI. The CDR3 contains 15 residues. Deletions cut 1 base from V and 0 bases from J, with 10 bases between. CDR3 sequence reads: CASSEGPPHSYEQYF. As DNA, the CDR3 is TGTGCCAGCAGTGAAGGGCCCCCCCACTCCTACGAGCAGTACTTC.

The rearrangement links TRBV6-5 to TRBJ1-2; D gene ambiguous. The CDR3 sequence is 15 residues long. CDR1 and CDR2 from the germline V gene are MNHEY and SVGAGI. Trimming left V 5 bases short and J 1 base short, with 14 bases between. The CDR3: CASSLDSSVNYGYTF. CDR3 nucleotide sequence: TGTGCCAGCAGTCTAGATTCTTCGGTTAACTATGGCTACACCTTC.

The chain uses TRBV5-5 and TRBJ2-1, with a possible D match to TRBD1 (5 bases). The CDR3 contains 15 residues. Germline V lookup: CDR1 SGHKS, CDR2 YYEKEE (reference sequence). Trimming took off 2 bases at V and 3 bases at J, with 12 bases between the two ends. This CDR3 is CASSFLGDLYNEQFF. The CDR3 DNA reads TGTGCCAGCAGCTTTTTAGGGGATCTCTACAATGAGCAGTTCTTC.

This clonotype has a handful of counts. The chain couples TRBV14 to TRBJ2-4; D tentatively reads TRBD1 or TRBD2 (6 bases each). Trimming removed 4 bases at V and 12 bases at J, with 13 bases between. The CDR3 has 12 amino acids. From germline, CDR1 is SGHDN and CDR2 FVKESK. CDR3 in amino acids: CASSLGGQTQYF. The CDR3 DNA sequence: TGTGCCAGCAGCCTAGGGGGGCAAACTCAGTACTTC.

The V call is TRBV12-3 or TRBV12-4, the J call TRBJ2-1; 10 nucleotides align to TRBD1. The junction had 5 bases not matched to a gene; V was cut back by 2 bases and J by 13 bases. The CDR3 totals 13 residues. The chain's CDR3 is CASSLLDRGFQFF. The CDR3 DNA reads TGTGCCAGCAGTTTACTGGACAGGGGGTTCCAGTTCTTC.

This clonotype came up a few times. The chain joins TRBV6-1 to TRBJ2-1; D not certain. Germline CDR1 is MNHNS and CDR2 is SASEGT. This CDR3 region has 13 residues. V shed 3 bases and J shed 7 bases, with 10 bases lying between them. This CDR3 is CASSEPVLNEQFF. The CDR3 DNA reads TGTGCCAGCAGTGAGCCAGTTCTAAATGAGCAGTTCTTC.

This clonotype was observed a few times. The genes are TRBV7-3 and TRBJ2-1, with D possibly TRBD2 on 6 matching bases. Trimming pared 3 bases from V and 7 bases from J, leaving 22 bases between. CDR1 SGHTA and CDR2 FQGTGA come from the germline V gene. This CDR3 comprises 17 residues. For the CDR3, the DNA is TGTGCCAGCAGCTTGATGGCGACTAGTCAGCATTCTAATGAGCAGTTCTTC. Residues: CASSLMATSQHSNEQFF.

The chain uses TRBV18 and TRBJ2-7, with D possibly TRBD1 on 6 matching bases. Germline V gives CDR1 KGHSH, CDR2 LQKENI. This CDR3 has 16 amino acids. Trimming took off 4 bases at V and 2 bases at J, with 18 bases between the two ends. CDR3 DNA: TGTGCCAGCTCACGACCAATACAGGGCTTGGCCTACGAGCAGTACTTC. Translating it yields CASSRPIQGLAYEQYF.